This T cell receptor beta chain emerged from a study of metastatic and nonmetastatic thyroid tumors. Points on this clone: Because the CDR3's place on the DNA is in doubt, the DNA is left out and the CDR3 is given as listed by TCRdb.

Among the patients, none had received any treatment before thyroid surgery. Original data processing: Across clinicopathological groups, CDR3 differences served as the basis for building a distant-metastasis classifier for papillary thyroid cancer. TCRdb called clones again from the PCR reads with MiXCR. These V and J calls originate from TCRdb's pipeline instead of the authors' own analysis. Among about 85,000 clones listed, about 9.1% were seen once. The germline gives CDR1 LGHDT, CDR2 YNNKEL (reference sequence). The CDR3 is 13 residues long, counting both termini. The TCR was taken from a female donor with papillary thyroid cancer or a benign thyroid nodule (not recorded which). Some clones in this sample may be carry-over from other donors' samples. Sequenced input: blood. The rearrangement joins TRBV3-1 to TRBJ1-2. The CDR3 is CASSQSDTYGCTF.